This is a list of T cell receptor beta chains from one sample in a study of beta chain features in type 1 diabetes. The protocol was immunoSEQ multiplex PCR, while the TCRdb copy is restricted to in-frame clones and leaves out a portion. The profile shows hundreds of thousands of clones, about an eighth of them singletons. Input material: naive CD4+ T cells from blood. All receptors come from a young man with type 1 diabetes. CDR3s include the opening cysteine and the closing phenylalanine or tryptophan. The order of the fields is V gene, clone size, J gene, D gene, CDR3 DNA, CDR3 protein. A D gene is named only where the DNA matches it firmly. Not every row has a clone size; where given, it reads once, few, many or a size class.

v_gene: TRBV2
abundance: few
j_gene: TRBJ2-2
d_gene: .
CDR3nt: TGTGCCAGCAGTGAAACAGGCGTGACGAACACCGGGGAGCTGTTTTTT
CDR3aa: CASSETGVTNTGELFF

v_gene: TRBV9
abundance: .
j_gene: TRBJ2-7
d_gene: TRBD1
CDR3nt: TGTGCCAGCAGCGTAGGGGACAGGGGCTACGAGCAGTACTTC
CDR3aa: CASSVGDRGYEQYF

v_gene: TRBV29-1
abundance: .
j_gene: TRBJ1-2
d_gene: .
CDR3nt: TGCAGCGTTGAGGGGAACACTAACTATGGCTACACCTTC
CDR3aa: CSVEGNTNYGYTF

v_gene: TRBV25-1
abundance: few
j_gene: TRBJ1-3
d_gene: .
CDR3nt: TGTGCCAGCGGAAGAGCTTACAGCTCTGGAAACACCATATATTTT
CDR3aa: CASGRAYSSGNTIYF

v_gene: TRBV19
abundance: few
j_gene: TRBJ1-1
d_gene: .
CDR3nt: TGTGCCAGTAGCCCCGTGGAGGGGGGCACTGAAGCTTTCTTT
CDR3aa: CASSPVEGGTEAFF

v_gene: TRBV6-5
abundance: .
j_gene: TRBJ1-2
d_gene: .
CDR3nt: TGTGCCAGCAGACGGGGGGTCGGCCTCTATGGCTACACCTTC
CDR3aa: CASRRGVGLYGYTF

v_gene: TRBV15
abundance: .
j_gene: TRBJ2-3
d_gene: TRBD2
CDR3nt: TGTGCCACCAGCAGAGATCGACTAGCAGGCGATACGCAGTATTTT
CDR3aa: CATSRDRLAGDTQYF

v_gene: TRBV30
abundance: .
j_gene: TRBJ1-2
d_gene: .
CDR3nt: TGTGCCTGGAGTGGTGCAGGAGGCGGCTACACCTTC
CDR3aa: CAWSGAGGGYTF

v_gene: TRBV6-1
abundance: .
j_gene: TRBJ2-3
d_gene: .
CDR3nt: TGTGCCAGCAGTGCCCCGGGTCCACCAGGAACGCAGTATTTT
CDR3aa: CASSAPGPPGTQYF

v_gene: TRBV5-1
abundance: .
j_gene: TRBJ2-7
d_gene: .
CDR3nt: TGCGCCAGCAGCTTGGCCTCAGGGAGCTCCTACGAGCAGTACTTC
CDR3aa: CASSLASGSSYEQYF

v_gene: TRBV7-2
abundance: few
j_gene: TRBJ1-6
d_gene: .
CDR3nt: TGTGCCAGCAGACCCTCCGGGCAGGGCGGGTCACCCCTCCACTTT
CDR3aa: CASRPSGQGGSPLHF

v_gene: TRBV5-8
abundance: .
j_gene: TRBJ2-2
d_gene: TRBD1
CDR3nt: TGTGCCAGCAGCTTGTGGACAGGGACGAACACCGGGGAGCTGTTTTTT
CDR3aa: CASSLWTGTNTGELFF

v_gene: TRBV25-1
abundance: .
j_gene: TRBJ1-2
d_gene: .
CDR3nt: TGTGCCAGCAGCCCCGCCCGCGGGGCAGCCTCGTCTAACTATGGCTACACCTTC
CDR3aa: CASSPARGAASSNYGYTF

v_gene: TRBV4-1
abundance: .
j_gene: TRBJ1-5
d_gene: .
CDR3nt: TGCGCCAGCAGCCGCGGGCTGCAGGGGAGGATGGGGCCCCAGCATTTT
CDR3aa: CASSRGLQGRMGPQHF

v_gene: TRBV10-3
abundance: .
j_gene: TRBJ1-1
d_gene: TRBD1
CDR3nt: TGTGCCATCAGTACCGGGACAGGGAAATCTGAAGCTTTCTTT
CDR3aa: CAISTGTGKSEAFF

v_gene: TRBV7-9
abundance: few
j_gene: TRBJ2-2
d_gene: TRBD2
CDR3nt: TGTGCCAGCAGCCACCGGACTAGCGAGAACACCGGGGAGCTGTTTTTT
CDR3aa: CASSHRTSENTGELFF

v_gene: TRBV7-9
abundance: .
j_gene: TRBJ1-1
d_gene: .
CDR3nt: TGTGCCAGCAGCCAAAACACTGAAGCTTTCTTT
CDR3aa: CASSQNTEAFF

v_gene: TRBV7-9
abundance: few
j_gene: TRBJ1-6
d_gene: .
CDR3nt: TGTGCCAGCAGCTCGACCACAGGGTTTGACTTT
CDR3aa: CASSSTTGFDF

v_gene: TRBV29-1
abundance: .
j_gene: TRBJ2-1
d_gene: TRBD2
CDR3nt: TGCAGCGTTATTGAGGTGGTAGCGGGGGGGAGCTCCTACAATGAGCAGTTCTTC
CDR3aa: CSVIEVVAGGSSYNEQFF

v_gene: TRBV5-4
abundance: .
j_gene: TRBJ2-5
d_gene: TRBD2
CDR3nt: TGTGCCAGCAGCTCCTCGGGGGGGCCTCAAGAGACCCAGTACTTC
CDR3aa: CASSSSGGPQETQYF

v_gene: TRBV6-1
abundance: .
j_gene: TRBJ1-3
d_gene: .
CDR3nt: TGTGCCAGCAGAACCGTCTACTCTGGAAACACCATATATTTT
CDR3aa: CASRTVYSGNTIYF

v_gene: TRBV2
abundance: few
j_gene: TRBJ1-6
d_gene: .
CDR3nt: TGTGCCAGCAGTGAGGGCTGGTATTCACCCCTCCACTTT
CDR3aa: CASSEGWYSPLHF

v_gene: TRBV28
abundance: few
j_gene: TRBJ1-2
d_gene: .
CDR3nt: TGTGCCAGCAGTTACTCGTTCGGCGGCAGGGGATCCTATGGCTACACCTTC
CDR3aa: CASSYSFGGRGSYGYTF

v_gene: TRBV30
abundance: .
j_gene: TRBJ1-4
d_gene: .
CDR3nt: TGTGCCTGGAGGGGCCTTTCAACTAATGAAAAACTGTTTTTT
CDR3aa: CAWRGLSTNEKLFF

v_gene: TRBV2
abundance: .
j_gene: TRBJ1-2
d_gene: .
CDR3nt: TGTGCCAGCAGTGAAGTGGCAGGGGCAAACTATGGCTACACCTTC
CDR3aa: CASSEVAGANYGYTF

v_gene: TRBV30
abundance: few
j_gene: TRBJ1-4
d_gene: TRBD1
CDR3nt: TGTGCCTGGAACCGGGACAGCAGTAATGAAAAACTGTTTTTT
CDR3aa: CAWNRDSSNEKLFF

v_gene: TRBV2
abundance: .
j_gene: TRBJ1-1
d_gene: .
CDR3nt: TGTGCCAGCAGTGCCTTCTCTCCGGGGCCGACTGAAGCTTTCTTT
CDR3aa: CASSAFSPGPTEAFF

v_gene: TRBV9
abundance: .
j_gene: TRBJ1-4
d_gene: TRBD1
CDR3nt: TGTGCCAGCAGCGTAGGAGGGGGCAAGACTAATGAAAAACTGTTTTTT
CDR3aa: CASSVGGGKTNEKLFF

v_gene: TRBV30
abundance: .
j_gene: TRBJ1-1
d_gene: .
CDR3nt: TGTGCCTGGACGCCGGTTTCTGGGATGAACACTGAAGCTTTCTTT
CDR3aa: CAWTPVSGMNTEAFF

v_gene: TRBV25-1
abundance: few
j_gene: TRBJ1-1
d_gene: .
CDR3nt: TGTGCCAGCAGTGAATCCGGTGCGACTTCGGGGAGGACTGAAGCTTTCTTT
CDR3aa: CASSESGATSGRTEAFF

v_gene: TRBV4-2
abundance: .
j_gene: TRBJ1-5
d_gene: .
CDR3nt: TGTGCCAGCAGCCAAGATTGGGACATTGATAGCAATCAGCCCCAGCATTTT
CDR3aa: CASSQDWDIDSNQPQHF